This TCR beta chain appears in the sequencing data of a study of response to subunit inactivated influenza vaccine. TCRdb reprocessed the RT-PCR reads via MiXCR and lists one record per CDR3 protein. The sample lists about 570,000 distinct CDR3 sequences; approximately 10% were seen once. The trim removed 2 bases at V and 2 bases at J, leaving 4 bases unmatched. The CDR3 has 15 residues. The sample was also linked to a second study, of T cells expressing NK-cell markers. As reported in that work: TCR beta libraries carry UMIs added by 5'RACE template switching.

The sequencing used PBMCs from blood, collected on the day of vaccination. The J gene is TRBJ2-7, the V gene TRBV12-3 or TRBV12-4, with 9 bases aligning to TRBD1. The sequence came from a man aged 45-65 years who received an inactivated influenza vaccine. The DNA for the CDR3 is TGTGCCAGCAGTTTAAAAGGGACAGGGCCCTACGAGCAGTACTTC. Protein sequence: CASSLKGTGPYEQYF.